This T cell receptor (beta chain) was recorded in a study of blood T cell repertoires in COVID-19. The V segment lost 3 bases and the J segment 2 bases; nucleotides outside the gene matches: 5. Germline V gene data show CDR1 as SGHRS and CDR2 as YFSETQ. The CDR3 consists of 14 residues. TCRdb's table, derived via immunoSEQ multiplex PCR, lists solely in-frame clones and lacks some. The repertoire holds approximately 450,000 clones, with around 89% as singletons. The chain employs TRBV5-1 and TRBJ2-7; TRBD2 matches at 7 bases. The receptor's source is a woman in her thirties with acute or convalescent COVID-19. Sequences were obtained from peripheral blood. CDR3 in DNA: TGCGCCAGCAGCTCACGCGGGGGAGCCTACGAGCAGTACTTC. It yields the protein CASSSRGGAYEQYF.